This T cell receptor beta chain appears in the sequencing data of a study of shared clonotypes between healthy human individuals. Whole-study results and caveats: Larger estimated richness was generally seen in naive subsets than in memory subsets.

The naive CD8 fraction comprised CD45RO-negative cells positively selected for CCR7 and excluded terminally differentiated effector memory CD45RA+ cells. The CDR3 totals 16 residues. V dropped 0 bases and J dropped 6 bases, with 14 bases sitting between them. The germline gives CDR1 SGHDN, CDR2 FVKESK. The protocol was immunoSEQ multiplex PCR, while the TCRdb copy is restricted to in-frame clones and leaves out a portion. The sample consists of roughly 570,000 clones, roughly 98% of them appearing once. In regard to this clone: The antigen is undetermined.

This sequence was found in a man aged 25 to 40 in good health. The chain is built from TRBV14 and TRBJ1-4; tentative D call: TRBD1 (6 bases). Sequenced material: naive CD8+ T cells sorted from blood. The CDR3 loop reads CASSQDVLGAHEKLFF. CDR3 sequence (DNA): TGTGCCAGCAGCCAAGACGTGTTGGGGGCTCATGAAAAACTGTTTTTT.